Only one count was recorded for the clone carrying this T cell receptor beta chain. The antigen remains unidentified. This specimen comes from a study of blood T cells in healthy people across ages. Study-wide results and caveats: There was a strong correlation between TCR beta diversity and naive T cell percentage. Any changes in expanded clonotypes were possibly confounded, as donor CMV status remained unknown. Significant beta diversity loss was already apparent by age approximately 37, declining roughly linearly.

A second about 7 to 12 cycle PCR used barcoded and J-beta primers. Each cDNA molecule, via a template-switch adaptor with 12 random nucleotides, was tagged. One entry per CDR3 protein, called by TCRdb with MiXCR from the 5' RACE reads. The table includes about 1.5 million distinct CDR3 sequences, around 40% detected once. V was pared by 4 bases and J by 5 bases, with 7 bases of the junction left unmatched. This CDR3 spans 15 amino acids. Germline CDR1 reads MNHNS; CDR2 reads SASEGT. The sequencing sample was made of blood. The TCR comes from a young woman in good health. The chain links TRBV6-1 to TRBJ1-2; 10 nucleotides align to TRBD1. The CDR3 loop reads CASSAGGTGAYGYTF. Written as DNA, the CDR3 is TGTGCCAGCAGTGCAGGTGGGACAGGGGCGTATGGCTACACCTTC.